This entry features one T cell receptor beta chain sequence. Its antigen remains unknown. This sample is drawn from a study of response to subunit inactivated influenza vaccine. Germline CDR1 and CDR2: SGHAT and FQNNGV. This CDR3 region has 15 residues. V shed 5 bases and J 11 bases; nucleotides not matched to a gene: 12. The study, taken as a whole, reports: Few new T cells, the authors suggested, are recruited by each seasonal influenza vaccination.

One entry per CDR3 protein, called by TCRdb with MiXCR from the RT-PCR reads. The table includes approximately 500,000 distinct CDR3 sequences, under 15% detected once. This receptor was obtained from a man aged 45 to 65 who received an inactivated influenza vaccine. The V gene is TRBV11-2, the J gene TRBJ2-1; 10 bases agree with TRBD2. The material was PBMCs from blood, obtained about 6 weeks after vaccination. The CDR3 nucleotides are TGTGCCAGCAGCCCACTGGGTAGCGGGGGGTTGAAGCAGTTCTTC. It is translated as CASSPLGSGGLKQFF.